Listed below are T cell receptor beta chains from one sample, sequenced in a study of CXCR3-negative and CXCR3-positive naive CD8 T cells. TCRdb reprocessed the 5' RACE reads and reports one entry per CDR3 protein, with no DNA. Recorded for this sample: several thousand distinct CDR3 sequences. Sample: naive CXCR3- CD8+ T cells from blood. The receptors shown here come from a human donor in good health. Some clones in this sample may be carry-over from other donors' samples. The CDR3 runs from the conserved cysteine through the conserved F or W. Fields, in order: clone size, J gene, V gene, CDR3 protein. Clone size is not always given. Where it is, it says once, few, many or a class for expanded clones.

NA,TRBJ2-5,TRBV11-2,CASSWEETQYF
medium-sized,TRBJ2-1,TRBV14,CASSRPREGFNEQFF
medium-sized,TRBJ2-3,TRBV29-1,CSVESTGTMTDTQYF
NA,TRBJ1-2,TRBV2,CASSASGQGYGYTF
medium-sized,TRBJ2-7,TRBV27,CASSLGSWTRDEQYF
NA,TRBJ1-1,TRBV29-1,CSVASRPEAFF
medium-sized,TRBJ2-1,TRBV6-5,CASSERDGYRDEQFF
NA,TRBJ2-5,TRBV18,CASSSGQGWETQYF
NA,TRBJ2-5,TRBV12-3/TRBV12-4,CASSHSGGQETQYF
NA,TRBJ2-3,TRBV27,CASSPPSTDTQYF
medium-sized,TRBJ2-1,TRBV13,CASSLRPGTSGTNEQFF
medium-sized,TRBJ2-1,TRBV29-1,CSVEEGRGDFHNEQFF
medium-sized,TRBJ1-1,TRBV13,CASSPRVPEAFF
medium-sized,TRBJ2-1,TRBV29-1,CSVPPSPSSGYSSYNEQFF
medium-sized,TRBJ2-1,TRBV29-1,CSVEVGLNNEQFF
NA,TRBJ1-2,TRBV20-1,CSARDVSGAQPYGYTF
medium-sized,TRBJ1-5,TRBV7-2,CASSLASGTGILSNQPQHF
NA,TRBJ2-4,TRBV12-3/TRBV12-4,CASSLGGSQYF
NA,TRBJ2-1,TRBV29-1,CSVEDLKGVAYNEQFF
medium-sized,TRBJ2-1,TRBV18,CASSLTEAPSHEQFF
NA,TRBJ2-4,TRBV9,CASSKEGSGEKNIQYF
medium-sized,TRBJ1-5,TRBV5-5,CASSFWVEGNQPQHF
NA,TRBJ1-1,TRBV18,CASTGTDGMNTEAFF
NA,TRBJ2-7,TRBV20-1,CSARDGDVAYEQYF
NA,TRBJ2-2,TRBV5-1,CASSLLGSETGELFF
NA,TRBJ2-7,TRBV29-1,CSVTGTSSYEQYF
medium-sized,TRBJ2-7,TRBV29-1,CSVLVSGYEQYF
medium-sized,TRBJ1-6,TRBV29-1,CSVEVPGPEPSPLHF
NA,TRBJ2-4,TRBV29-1,CSVLGGQGPQYF
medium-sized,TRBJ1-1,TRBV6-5,CASSFSRLGGNTEAFF
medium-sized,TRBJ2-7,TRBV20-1,CSASSGTSGYYEQYF
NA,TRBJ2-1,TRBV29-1,CSVFPGGSNEQFF
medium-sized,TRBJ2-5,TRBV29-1,CSVVWAFGREETQYF